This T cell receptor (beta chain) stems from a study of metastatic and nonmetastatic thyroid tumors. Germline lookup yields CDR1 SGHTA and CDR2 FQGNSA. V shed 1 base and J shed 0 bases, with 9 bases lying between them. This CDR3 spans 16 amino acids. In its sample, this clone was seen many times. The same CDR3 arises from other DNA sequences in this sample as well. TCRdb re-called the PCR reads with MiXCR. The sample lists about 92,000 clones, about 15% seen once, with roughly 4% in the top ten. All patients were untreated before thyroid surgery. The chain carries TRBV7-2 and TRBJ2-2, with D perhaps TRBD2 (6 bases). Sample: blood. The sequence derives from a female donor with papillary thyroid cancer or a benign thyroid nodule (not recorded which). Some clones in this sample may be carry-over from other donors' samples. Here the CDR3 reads CASSLVPGANTGELFF. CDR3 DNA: TGTGCCAGCAGCTTAGTGCCGGGGGCGAACACCGGGGAGCTGTTTTTT.